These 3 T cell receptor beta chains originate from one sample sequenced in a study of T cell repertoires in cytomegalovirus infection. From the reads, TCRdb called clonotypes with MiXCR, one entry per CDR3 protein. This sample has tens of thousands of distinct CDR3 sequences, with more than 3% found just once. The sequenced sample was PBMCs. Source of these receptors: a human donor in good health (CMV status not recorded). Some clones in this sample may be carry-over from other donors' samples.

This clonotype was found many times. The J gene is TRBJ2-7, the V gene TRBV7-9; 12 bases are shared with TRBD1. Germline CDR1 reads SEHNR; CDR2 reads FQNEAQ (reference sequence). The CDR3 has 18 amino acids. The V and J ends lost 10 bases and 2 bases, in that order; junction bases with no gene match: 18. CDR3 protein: CAIQPPGQGAESAYEQYF. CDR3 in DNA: TGTGCCATCCAACCCCCGGGACAGGGGGCAGAGTCGGCCTACGAGCAGTACTTC.

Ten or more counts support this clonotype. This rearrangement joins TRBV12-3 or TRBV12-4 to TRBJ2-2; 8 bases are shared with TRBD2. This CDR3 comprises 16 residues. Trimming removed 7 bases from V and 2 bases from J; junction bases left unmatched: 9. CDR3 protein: CASTPPRGANTGELFF. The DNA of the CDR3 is TGTGCCAGCACCCCCCCGCGGGGGGCCAACACCGGGGAGCTGTTTTTT.

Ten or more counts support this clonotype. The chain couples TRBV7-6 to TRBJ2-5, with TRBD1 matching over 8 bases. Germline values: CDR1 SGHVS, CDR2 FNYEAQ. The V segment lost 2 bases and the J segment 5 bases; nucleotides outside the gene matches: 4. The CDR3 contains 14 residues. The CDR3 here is CASSLWTGSETQYF. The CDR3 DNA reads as TGTGCCAGCAGCTTATGGACAGGGTCGGAGACCCAGTACTTC. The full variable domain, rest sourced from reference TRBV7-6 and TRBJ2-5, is GAGVSQSPRYKVTKRGQDVALRCDPISGHVSLYWYRQALGQGPEFLTYFNYEAQQDKSGLPNDRFSAERPEGSISTLTIQRTEQRDSAMYRCASSLWTGSETQYFGPGTRLLVL.